These 29 T cell receptor beta chains were sequenced from one sample in a study of T cells after yellow fever vaccination. TCRdb called the 5' RACE reads again in MiXCR, with one record for every CDR3 protein. The repertoire holds some 600,000 distinct CDR3 sequences, with less than 20% as singletons. This specimen was PBMCs, taken less than 6 days after the first yellow fever vaccination. The receptor source for this set is a man in his late teens or twenties who received the YFV17D yellow fever vaccine.

The rearrangement uses TRBV4-2 and TRBJ1-1; 8 bases map to TRBD1. V shed 1 base and J 5 bases; nucleotides not matched to a gene: 6. Germline V gives CDR1 LGHNA, CDR2 YNFKEQ. The CDR3 spans 15 residues. The CDR3 bases are TGTGCCAGCAGCCAAGGGCAGGGGGCAAGTACTGAAGCTTTCTTT. It specifies CASSQGQGASTEAFF.

The V call is TRBV6-5, the J call TRBJ2-2; 12 positions agree with TRBD2. The trim removed 5 bases at V and 8 bases at J, leaving 12 bases unmatched. Germline CDR1 and CDR2: MNHEY and SVGAGI. This CDR3 contains 17 residues. The CDR3 sequence is CASSVLAGGALTGELFF. The CDR3 nucleotides are TGTGCCAGCAGTGTACTAGCGGGGGGCGCATTAACAGGGGAGCTGTTTTTT.

The chain joins TRBV5-1 to TRBJ2-1, with D tentatively TRBD1 or TRBD2 (5 bases each). The CDR3 loop spans 15 amino acids. Germline V gives CDR1 SGHRS, CDR2 YFSETQ. The ends were cut back, 0 bases at V and 5 bases at J, with 12 bases in the middle. The CDR3 loop reads CASSLGGTLDNEQFF. The DNA of the CDR3 is TGCGCCAGCAGCTTGGGAGGGACGCTTGACAATGAGCAGTTCTTC. The variable domain in full, with the rest retrieved from reference TRBV5-1 and TRBJ2-1, is KAGVTQTPRYLIKTRGQQVTLSCSPISGHRSVSWYQQTPGQGLQFLFEYFSETQRNKGNFPGRFSGRQFSNSRSEMNVSTLELGDSALYLCASSLGGTLDNEQFFGPGTRLTVL.

This clonotype was seen more than once but under ten times. CDR3 coding DNA: TGCAGCGTTGGTCAGGGTGTCAACACTGAAGCTTTCTTT. Amino acid sequence: CSVGQGVNTEAFF. The chain combines TRBV29-1 with TRBJ1-1; TRBD1 might be the D (5 bases). The V gene's germline CDR1 is SQVTM and CDR2 ANQGSEA. V lost 4 bases, J lost 2 bases, and 11 bases lay in between. The CDR3 totals 13 residues.

The chain recombines TRBV12-3 or TRBV12-4 with TRBJ1-3; D is unresolved. The CDR3 spans 13 residues. V was cut by 6 bases and J by 9 bases, with 15 bases left in between. The CDR3 here is CASSRDPGGTIYF. The DNA for the CDR3 is TGTGCCAGCAGCCGAGACCCTGGAGGCACCATATATTTT.

The V gene is TRBV4-1, the J gene TRBJ2-5; perhaps TRBD1 as D (7 bases). With 4 bases removed from V and 2 bases from J, the gap between germline ends came to 14 bases. The CDR3 is 15 amino acids. Germline V gene lookup returns CDR1 MGHRA and CDR2 YSYEKL. CDR3: CASSLGGGIQETQYF. CDR3 nucleotides: TGCGCCAGCAGCCTCGGAGGGGGCATACAAGAGACCCAGTACTTC.

This chain uses TRBV18 with TRBJ2-5, with TRBD1 matching 10 bases. This CDR3 region has 15 residues. Germline loops: CDR1 KGHSH, CDR2 LQKENI. J was trimmed by 5 bases and V by 5 bases; bases with no gene match: 8. CDR3: CASSTPGQGIETQYF. The CDR3 DNA reads TGTGCCAGCTCAACCCCGGGACAGGGGATTGAGACCCAGTACTTC.

The rearrangement links TRBV7-9 to TRBJ2-5, with 9 bases that match TRBD1. The CDR3 has 15 amino acids. CDR1 is SEHNR, CDR2 FQNEAQ, per germline (reference sequence). Trimming took 6 bases from V and 5 from J; bases not matched to a gene: 10. CDR3 sequence reads: CASRSTGTGIETQYF. The CDR3 coding sequence is TGTGCCAGCAGATCCACCGGGACAGGGATCGAGACCCAGTACTTC. Filled out from reference TRBV7-9 and TRBJ2-5, the complete variable domain reads DTGVSQNPRHKITKRGQNVTFRCDPISEHNRLYWYRQTLGQGPEFLTYFQNEAQLEKSRLLSDRFSAERPKGSFSTLEIQRTEQGDSAMYLCASRSTGTGIETQYFGPGTRLLVL.

This rearrangement joins TRBV9 to TRBJ1-4, with a possible D match to TRBD1 (5 bases). Trimming took off 4 bases at V and 8 bases at J, with 15 bases between the two ends. CDR1 is SGDLS and CDR2 is YYNGEE in the germline V gene. The CDR3 runs 14 residues. CDR3 loop: CASSWGPTREKLFF. CDR3 DNA: TGTGCCAGCAGCTGGGGACCTACCAGGGAAAAACTGTTTTTT.

The rearrangement joins TRBV30 to TRBJ2-2; D is perhaps TRBD1 (6 bases). V lost 4 bases and J lost 6, with 15 bases in between. Germline V gives CDR1 GTSNPN, CDR2 SVGIG (reference sequence). The CDR3 is 14 residues long. This CDR3 is CAWTGTLISGELFF. CDR3 in DNA: TGTGCCTGGACCGGGACACTTATTTCCGGGGAGCTGTTTTTT. Together with reference TRBV30 and TRBJ2-2, the CDR3 gives the full variable domain: SQTIHQWPATLVQPVGSPLSLECTVEGTSNPNLYWYRQAAGRGLQLLFYSVGIGQISSEVPQNLSASRPQDRQFILSSKKLLLSDSGFYLCAWTGTLISGELFFGEGSRLTVL.

In its sample, this clonotype was seen a few times. The V call is TRBV7-9, the J call TRBJ2-5; 10 nucleotides line up with TRBD2. Per germline, CDR1 SEHNR and CDR2 FQNEAQ (reference sequence). V lost 5 bases, J lost 5 bases, and 14 bases stayed unmatched. The CDR3 covers 17 residues. The CDR3 sequence: CASSPLAGAAPSETQYF. In nucleotides, the CDR3 is TGTGCCAGCAGCCCCCTAGCGGGGGCCGCCCCCAGCGAGACCCAGTACTTC.

The rearrangement uses TRBV28 and TRBJ2-5; 10 nucleotides line up with TRBD1. Germline CDR1 reads MDHEN; CDR2 reads SYDVKM. CDR3 length equals 18 residues. V lost 5 bases to trimming and J lost 4 bases; unmatched junction nucleotides: 16. For the CDR3, the DNA is TGTGCCAGCAGTAGGTCCGGGACAGGGGTGAAGGAGAGAGAGACCCAGTACTTC. Its protein is CASSRSGTGVKERETQYF.

This clonotype was observed a few times. This rearrangement joins TRBV5-5 to TRBJ2-2; D perhaps matches TRBD2 (7 bases). The V gene lost 2 bases and the J gene lost 6 bases, with 17 bases spanning the gap. The CDR3 sequence is 16 residues long. The germline CDR1 and CDR2 sequences are SGHKS and YYEKEE (reference sequence). The CDR3 region is CASSFYQGGGSGELFF. CDR3 sequence (DNA): TGTGCCAGCAGCTTTTACCAGGGAGGGGGATCCGGGGAGCTGTTTTTT.

The sample holds a few counts of this clonotype. V usage is TRBV6-5 and J usage is TRBJ2-5, with D perhaps matching TRBD2 (6 bases). Germline V lookup: CDR1 MNHEY, CDR2 SVGAGI. CDR3 length equals 15 residues. Trimming removed 0 bases from V and 4 bases from J, with 12 bases in between. In DNA form, the CDR3 reads TGTGCCAGCAGTTACTCAGCGGGTTGGTCAGAGACCCAGTACTTC. Protein sequence: CASSYSAGWSETQYF.

This clonotype was detected many times. The rearrangement joins TRBV20-1 to TRBJ2-3; 11 nucleotides agree with TRBD2. CDR3 length: 15 amino acids. Per germline, CDR1 DFQATT and CDR2 SNEGSKA (reference sequence). The trim removed 2 bases at V and 1 base at J, leaving 2 bases unmatched. CDR3 protein: CSARPGLAGTDTQYF. The CDR3 nucleotides read TGCAGTGCTAGACCGGGACTAGCGGGCACAGATACGCAGTATTTT.

This clonotype was recorded a few times. The V gene is TRBV6-2 or TRBV6-3, the J gene TRBJ1-6; the match to TRBD1 covers 9 bases. Germline loops: CDR1 MNHEY, CDR2 SVGEGT. Germline trimming cut 5 bases from V and 11 bases from J; bases unmatched to any gene: 10. CDR3 length: 15 amino acids. The CDR3 region is CASSLTDRGETPLHF. CDR3 coding DNA: TGTGCCAGCAGTCTAACGGACAGGGGCGAGACACCCCTCCACTTT.

The sample holds a few counts of this clonotype. The genes are TRBV12-3 or TRBV12-4 and TRBJ2-6; possible D gene TRBD1, 6 bases. V shed 2 bases and J shed 1 base, with 15 bases lying between them. The CDR3 length is 18 residues. The CDR3 nucleotides are TGTGCCAGCAGTTTAAGAGGGACACCTAATTCTGGGGCCAACGTCCTGACTTTC. Translation: CASSLRGTPNSGANVLTF.

This clonotype was seen a handful of times. The chain employs TRBV6-1 and TRBJ1-6; no reliable D call. V lost 5 bases, J lost 5 bases, and 10 bases lay in between. The CDR3 extends over 14 amino acids. Per germline, CDR1 MNHNS and CDR2 SASEGT. The CDR3 protein is CASSRVRNNSPLHF. The CDR3 nucleotides read TGTGCCAGCAGTAGGGTTCGGAATAATTCACCCCTCCACTTT.

The chain joins TRBV19 to TRBJ2-7, with D unresolved. V was cut by 6 bases and J by 2 bases, with 14 bases left in between. The CDR3 loop spans 14 amino acids. Germline CDR1 and CDR2: LNHDA and SQIVND (reference sequence). As DNA, the CDR3 is TGTGCCAGTAGCCTAGGAAACGGCGCCTACGAGCAGTACTTC. It yields the protein CASSLGNGAYEQYF.

A few counts support this clonotype. V is TRBV4-1 and J is TRBJ2-5; 7 bases fit TRBD1. V gave up 3 bases and J gave up 5 bases; unmatched junction bases: 9. This CDR3 comprises 15 residues. CDR1 is MGHRA and CDR2 is YSYEKL in the germline V gene. The DNA for the CDR3 is TGCGCCAGCAGCCAGGCTCCGACAGGGTACGAGACCCAGTACTTC. Its protein is CASSQAPTGYETQYF.

This clonotype has just a few counts. The gene calls are TRBV7-9 and TRBJ2-7; TRBD2 matches at 10 bases. CDR1 SEHNR and CDR2 FQNEAQ come from the germline V gene (reference sequence). V shed 4 bases, J shed 7 bases, and the junction held 4 bases outside the gene matches. The CDR3 has 13 amino acids. CDR3 nucleotide sequence: TGTGCCAGCAGCTCTAGCGGGGGAAATGAGCAGTACGTC. As protein: CASSSSGGNEQYV.

This chain joins TRBV4-1 and TRBJ2-3; TRBD1 matches 10 bases. CDR1 MGHRA and CDR2 YSYEKL come from the germline V gene. J was trimmed by 0 bases and V by 1 base; bases with no gene match: 7. CDR3 length: 18 amino acids. CDR3 amino acids: CASSQVEGQGPSTDTQYF. CDR3 nucleotide sequence: TGCGCCAGCAGCCAAGTCGAGGGACAGGGGCCCAGCACAGATACGCAGTATTTT.

The sample holds many counts of this clonotype. This sequence joins TRBV3-1 and TRBJ2-1; D not resolved. V was cut by 3 bases and J by 0 bases, with 3 bases left in between. The CDR3 contains 13 residues. Germline CDR1 LGHDT, CDR2 YNNKEL (reference sequence). The chain's CDR3 is CASSQGSYNEQFF. The CDR3 DNA follows: TGTGCCAGCAGCCAGGGCTCCTACAATGAGCAGTTCTTC.

The chain recombines TRBV7-6 with TRBJ1-6; tentative D call: TRBD1 (6 bases). The CDR3 runs to 16 residues. Trimming took off 2 bases at V and 6 bases at J, with 14 bases between the two ends. Germline CDR1 reads SGHVS; CDR2 reads FNYEAQ. This CDR3 is CASSLNPGDPNSPLHF. CDR3 sequence (DNA): TGTGCCAGCAGCTTAAACCCAGGGGATCCTAATTCACCCCTCCACTTT. The full variable domain, in which reference TRBV7-6 and TRBJ1-6 provide the parts outside the CDR3, is GAGVSQSPRYKVTKRGQDVALRCDPISGHVSLYWYRQALGQGPEFLTYFNYEAQQDKSGLPNDRFSAERPEGSISTLTIQRTEQRDSAMYRCASSLNPGDPNSPLHFGNGTRLTVT.

This clonotype has ten or more counts. This rearrangement joins TRBV6-4 to TRBJ2-3; 9 bases fit TRBD2. This CDR3 comprises 15 residues. The V gene end was trimmed by 4 bases and the J gene end by 0 bases; junction bases not matched to a gene: 2. The germline V gene has CDR1 MRHNA and CDR2 SNTAGT. CDR3 sequence (DNA): TGTGCCAGCAGTGGCGGGGGGGCCAGCACAGATACGCAGTATTTT. Translating gives CASSGGGASTDTQYF.

The rearrangement links TRBV18 to TRBJ1-4, with D maybe TRBD1 (5 bases). The CDR3 runs 14 residues. V was pared by 6 bases and J by 0 bases, with 8 bases between. Germline V gives CDR1 KGHSH, CDR2 LQKENI. CDR3 protein: CASSPGTTNEKLFF. CDR3 nucleotide sequence: TGTGCCAGCTCGCCAGGGACAACTAATGAAAAACTGTTTTTT.

J is TRBJ1-1 and V is TRBV27; weak D call: TRBD1 (6 bases). There are 15 residues in the CDR3. Germline values: CDR1 MNHEY, CDR2 SMNVEV (reference sequence). The V and J ends lost 5 bases and 0 bases respectively, with 13 bases between them. CDR3 amino acids: CASSITGLMNTEAFF. The CDR3 DNA reads as TGTGCCAGCAGTATAACAGGGCTCATGAACACTGAAGCTTTCTTT.

This rearrangement joins TRBV5-1 to TRBJ1-2, with D possibly TRBD1 on 5 matching bases. This CDR3 has 12 amino acids. Germline lookup yields CDR1 SGHRS and CDR2 YFSETQ. V was trimmed by 4 bases and J by 5 bases, leaving 9 bases between them. CDR3 amino acids: CASSGGGYGYTF. Here the CDR3 DNA reads TGCGCCAGCAGCGGGGGAGGGTATGGCTACACCTTC.

This clonotype was seen more than once but under ten times. CDR3 in DNA: TGTGCCAGCAGTTTGGGACTGAGTCGAAACACCATATATTTT. It yields the protein CASSLGLSRNTIYF. The genes are TRBV6-5 and TRBJ1-3, with a weak D call TRBD1 (5 bases). The CDR3 runs 14 residues. CDR1 MNHEY and CDR2 SVGAGI come from the germline V gene. With 4 bases removed from V and 5 bases from J, the gap between germline ends came to 12 bases.